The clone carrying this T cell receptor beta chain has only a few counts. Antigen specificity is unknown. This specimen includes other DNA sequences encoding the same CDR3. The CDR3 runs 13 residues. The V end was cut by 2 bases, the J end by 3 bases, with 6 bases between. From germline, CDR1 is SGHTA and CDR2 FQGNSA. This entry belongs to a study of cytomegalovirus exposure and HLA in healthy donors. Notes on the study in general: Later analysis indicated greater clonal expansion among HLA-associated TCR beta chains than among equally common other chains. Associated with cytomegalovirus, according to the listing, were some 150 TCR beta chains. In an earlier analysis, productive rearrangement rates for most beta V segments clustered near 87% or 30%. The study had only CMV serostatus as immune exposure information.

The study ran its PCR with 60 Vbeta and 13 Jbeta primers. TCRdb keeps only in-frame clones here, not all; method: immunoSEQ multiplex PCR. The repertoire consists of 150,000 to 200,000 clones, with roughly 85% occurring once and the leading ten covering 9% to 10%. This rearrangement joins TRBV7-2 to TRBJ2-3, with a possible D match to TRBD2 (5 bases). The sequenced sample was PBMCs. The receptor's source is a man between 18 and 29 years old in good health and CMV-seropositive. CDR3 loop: CASSLSGTDTQYF. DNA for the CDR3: TGTGCCAGCAGCTTAAGCGGAACAGATACGCAGTATTTT.